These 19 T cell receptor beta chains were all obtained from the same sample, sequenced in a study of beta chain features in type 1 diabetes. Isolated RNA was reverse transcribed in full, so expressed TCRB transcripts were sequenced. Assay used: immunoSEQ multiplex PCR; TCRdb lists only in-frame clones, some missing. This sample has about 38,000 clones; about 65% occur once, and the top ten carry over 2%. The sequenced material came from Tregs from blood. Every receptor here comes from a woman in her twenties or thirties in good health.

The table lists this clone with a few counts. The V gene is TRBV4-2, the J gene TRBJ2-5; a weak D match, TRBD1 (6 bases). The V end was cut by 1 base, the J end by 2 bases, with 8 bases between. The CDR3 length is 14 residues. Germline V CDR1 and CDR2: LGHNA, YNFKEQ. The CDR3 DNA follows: TGTGCCAGCAGCCAAGGGACAGCACAAGAGACCCAGTACTTC. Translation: CASSQGTAQETQYF.

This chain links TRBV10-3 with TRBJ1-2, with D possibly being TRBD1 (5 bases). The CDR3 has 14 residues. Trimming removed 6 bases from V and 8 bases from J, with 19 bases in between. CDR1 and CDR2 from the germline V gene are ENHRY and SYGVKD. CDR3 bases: TGTGCCATCAGCGCCCGGGGAGGGGCGGCCGGCTACACCTTC. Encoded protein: CAISARGGAAGYTF.

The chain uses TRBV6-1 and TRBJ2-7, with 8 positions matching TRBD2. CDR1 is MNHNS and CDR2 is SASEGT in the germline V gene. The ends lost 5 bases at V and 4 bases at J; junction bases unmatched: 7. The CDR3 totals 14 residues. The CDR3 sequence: CASSPPGGWYEQYF. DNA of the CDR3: TGTGCCAGCAGTCCCCCGGGGGGGTGGTACGAGCAGTACTTC.

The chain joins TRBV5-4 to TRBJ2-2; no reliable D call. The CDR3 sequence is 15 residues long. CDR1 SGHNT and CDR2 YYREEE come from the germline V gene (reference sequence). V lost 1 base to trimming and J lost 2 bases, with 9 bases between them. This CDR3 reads CASSLSLANTGELFF. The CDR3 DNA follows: TGTGCCAGCAGCTTGAGTCTGGCCAACACCGGGGAGCTGTTTTTT.

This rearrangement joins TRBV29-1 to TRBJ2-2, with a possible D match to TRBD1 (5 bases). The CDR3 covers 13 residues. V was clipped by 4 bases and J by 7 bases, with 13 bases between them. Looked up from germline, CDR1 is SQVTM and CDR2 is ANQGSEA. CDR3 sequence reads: CSVAHRLNGELFF. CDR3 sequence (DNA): TGCAGCGTTGCGCACAGGCTGAACGGGGAGCTGTTTTTT.

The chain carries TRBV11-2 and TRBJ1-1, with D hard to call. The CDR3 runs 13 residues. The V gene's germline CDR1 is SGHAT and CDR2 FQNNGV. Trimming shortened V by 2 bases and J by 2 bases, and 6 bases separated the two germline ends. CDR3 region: CASSLFINTEAFF. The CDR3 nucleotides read TGTGCCAGCAGCTTATTTATTAACACTGAAGCTTTCTTT.

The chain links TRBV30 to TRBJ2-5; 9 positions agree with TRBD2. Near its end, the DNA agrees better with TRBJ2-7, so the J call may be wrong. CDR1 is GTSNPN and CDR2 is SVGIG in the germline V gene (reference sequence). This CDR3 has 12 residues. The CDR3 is CAWRASGNEQYF. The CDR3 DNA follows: TGTGCCTGGAGAGCTAGCGGGAACGAGCAGTACTTC.

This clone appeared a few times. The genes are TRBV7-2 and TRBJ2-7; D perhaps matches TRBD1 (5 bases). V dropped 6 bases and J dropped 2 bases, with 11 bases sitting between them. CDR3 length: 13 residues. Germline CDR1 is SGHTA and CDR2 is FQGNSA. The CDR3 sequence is CASSRWTTYEQYF. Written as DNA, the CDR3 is TGTGCCAGCAGTCGATGGACAACCTACGAGCAGTACTTC.

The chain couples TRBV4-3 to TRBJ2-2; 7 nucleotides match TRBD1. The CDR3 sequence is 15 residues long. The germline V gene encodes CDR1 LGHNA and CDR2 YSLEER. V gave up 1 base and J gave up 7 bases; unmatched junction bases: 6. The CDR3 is CASSQGQGTGGELFF. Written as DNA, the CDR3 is TGCGCCAGCAGCCAAGGACAGGGTACGGGCGGGGAGCTGTTTTTT.

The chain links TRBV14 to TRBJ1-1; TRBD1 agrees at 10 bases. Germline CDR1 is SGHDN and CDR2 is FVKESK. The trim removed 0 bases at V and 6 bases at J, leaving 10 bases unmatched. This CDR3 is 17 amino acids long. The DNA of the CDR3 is TGTGCCAGCAGCCAAGATTTCGGGACAGGGGTTTTCGCTGAAGCTTTCTTT. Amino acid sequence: CASSQDFGTGVFAEAFF.

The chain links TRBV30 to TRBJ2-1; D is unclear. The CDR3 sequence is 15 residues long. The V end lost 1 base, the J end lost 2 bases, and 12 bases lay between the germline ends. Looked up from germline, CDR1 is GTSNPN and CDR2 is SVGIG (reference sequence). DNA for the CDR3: TGTGCCTGGAGTGGTGATGGCGGAGCCTACAATGAGCAGTTCTTC. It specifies CAWSGDGGAYNEQFF.

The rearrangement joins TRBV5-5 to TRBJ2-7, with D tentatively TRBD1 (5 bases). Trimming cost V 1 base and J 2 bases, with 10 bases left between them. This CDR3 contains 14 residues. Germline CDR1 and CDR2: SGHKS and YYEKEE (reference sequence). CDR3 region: CASSLQGMAYEQYF. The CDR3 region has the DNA TGTGCCAGCAGCTTGCAGGGCATGGCCTACGAGCAGTACTTC.

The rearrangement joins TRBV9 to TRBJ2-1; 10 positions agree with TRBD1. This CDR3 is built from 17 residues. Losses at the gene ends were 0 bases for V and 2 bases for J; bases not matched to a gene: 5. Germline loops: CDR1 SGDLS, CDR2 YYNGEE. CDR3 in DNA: TGTGCCAGCAGCGTAGTCGGAGGGACAGGGGCCTACAATGAGCAGTTCTTC. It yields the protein CASSVVGGTGAYNEQFF. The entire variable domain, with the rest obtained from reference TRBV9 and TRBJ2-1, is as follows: DSGVTQTPKHLITATGQRVTLRCSPRSGDLSVYWYQQSLDQGLQFLIQYYNGEERAKGNILERFSAQQFPDLHSELNLSSLELGDSALYFCASSVVGGTGAYNEQFFGPGTRLTVL.

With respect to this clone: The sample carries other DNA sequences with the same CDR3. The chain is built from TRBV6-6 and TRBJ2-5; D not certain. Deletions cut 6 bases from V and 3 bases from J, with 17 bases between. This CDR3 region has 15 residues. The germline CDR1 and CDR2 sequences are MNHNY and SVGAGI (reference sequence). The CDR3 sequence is CASSPRRELKETQYF. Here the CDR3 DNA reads TGTGCCAGCAGCCCTAGGAGAGAATTGAAAGAGACCCAGTACTTC.

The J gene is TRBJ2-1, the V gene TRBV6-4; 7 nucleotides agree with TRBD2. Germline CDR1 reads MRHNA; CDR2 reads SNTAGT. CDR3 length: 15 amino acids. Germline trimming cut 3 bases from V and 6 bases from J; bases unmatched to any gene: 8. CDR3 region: CASSEMAGVGNEQFF. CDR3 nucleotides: TGTGCCAGCAGTGAGATGGCGGGAGTTGGCAATGAGCAGTTCTTC.

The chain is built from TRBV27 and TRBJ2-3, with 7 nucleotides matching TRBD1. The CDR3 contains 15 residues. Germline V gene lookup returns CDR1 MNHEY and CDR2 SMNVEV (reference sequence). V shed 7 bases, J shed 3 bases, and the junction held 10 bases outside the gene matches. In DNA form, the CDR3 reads TGTGCCAGCACCCACAGGGGTCGGATAACAGATACGCAGTATTTT. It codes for CASTHRGRITDTQYF.

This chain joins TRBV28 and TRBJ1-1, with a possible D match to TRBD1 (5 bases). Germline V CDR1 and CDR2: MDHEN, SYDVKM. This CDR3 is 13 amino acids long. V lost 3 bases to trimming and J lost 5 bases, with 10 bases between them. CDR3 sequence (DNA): TGTGCCAGCAGTTTGCCAGGGATGACTGAAGCTTTCTTT. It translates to CASSLPGMTEAFF. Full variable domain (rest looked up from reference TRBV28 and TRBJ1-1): DVKVTQSSRYLVKRTGEKVFLECVQDMDHENMFWYRQDPGLGLRLIYFSYDVKMKEKGDIPEGYSVSREKKERFSLILESASTNQTSMYLCASSLPGMTEAFFGQGTRLTVV.

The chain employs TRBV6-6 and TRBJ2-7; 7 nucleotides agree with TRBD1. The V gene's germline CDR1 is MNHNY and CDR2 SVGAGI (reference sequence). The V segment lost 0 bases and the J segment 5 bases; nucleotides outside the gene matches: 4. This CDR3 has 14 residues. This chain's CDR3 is CASSYSTDRDEQYF. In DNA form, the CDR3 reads TGTGCCAGCAGTTACTCGACCGACAGGGACGAGCAGTACTTC.

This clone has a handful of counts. The CDR3 loop reads CAWSRGQGRSYTF. The CDR3 coding sequence is TGTGCCTGGAGTCGGGGACAGGGAAGGAGCTACACCTTC. The chain combines TRBV30 with TRBJ1-2, with 9 bases lining up with TRBD1. CDR3 size: 13 residues. The V and J ends lost 2 bases and 9 bases, in that order; junction bases with no gene match: 7. CDR1 GTSNPN and CDR2 SVGIG come from the germline V gene (reference sequence).